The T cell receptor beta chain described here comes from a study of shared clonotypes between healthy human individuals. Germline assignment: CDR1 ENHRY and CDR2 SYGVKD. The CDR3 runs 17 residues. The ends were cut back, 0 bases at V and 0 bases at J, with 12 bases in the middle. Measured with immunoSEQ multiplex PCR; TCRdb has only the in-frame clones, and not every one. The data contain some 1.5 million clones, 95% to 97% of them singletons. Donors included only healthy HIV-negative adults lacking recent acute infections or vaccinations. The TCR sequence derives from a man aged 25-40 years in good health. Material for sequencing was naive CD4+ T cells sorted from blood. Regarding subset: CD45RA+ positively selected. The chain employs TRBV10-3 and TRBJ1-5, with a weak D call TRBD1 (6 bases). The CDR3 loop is CAISESGQPYSNQPQHF. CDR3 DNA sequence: TGTGCCATCAGTGAGTCAGGACAGCCCTATAGCAATCAGCCCCAGCATTTT.